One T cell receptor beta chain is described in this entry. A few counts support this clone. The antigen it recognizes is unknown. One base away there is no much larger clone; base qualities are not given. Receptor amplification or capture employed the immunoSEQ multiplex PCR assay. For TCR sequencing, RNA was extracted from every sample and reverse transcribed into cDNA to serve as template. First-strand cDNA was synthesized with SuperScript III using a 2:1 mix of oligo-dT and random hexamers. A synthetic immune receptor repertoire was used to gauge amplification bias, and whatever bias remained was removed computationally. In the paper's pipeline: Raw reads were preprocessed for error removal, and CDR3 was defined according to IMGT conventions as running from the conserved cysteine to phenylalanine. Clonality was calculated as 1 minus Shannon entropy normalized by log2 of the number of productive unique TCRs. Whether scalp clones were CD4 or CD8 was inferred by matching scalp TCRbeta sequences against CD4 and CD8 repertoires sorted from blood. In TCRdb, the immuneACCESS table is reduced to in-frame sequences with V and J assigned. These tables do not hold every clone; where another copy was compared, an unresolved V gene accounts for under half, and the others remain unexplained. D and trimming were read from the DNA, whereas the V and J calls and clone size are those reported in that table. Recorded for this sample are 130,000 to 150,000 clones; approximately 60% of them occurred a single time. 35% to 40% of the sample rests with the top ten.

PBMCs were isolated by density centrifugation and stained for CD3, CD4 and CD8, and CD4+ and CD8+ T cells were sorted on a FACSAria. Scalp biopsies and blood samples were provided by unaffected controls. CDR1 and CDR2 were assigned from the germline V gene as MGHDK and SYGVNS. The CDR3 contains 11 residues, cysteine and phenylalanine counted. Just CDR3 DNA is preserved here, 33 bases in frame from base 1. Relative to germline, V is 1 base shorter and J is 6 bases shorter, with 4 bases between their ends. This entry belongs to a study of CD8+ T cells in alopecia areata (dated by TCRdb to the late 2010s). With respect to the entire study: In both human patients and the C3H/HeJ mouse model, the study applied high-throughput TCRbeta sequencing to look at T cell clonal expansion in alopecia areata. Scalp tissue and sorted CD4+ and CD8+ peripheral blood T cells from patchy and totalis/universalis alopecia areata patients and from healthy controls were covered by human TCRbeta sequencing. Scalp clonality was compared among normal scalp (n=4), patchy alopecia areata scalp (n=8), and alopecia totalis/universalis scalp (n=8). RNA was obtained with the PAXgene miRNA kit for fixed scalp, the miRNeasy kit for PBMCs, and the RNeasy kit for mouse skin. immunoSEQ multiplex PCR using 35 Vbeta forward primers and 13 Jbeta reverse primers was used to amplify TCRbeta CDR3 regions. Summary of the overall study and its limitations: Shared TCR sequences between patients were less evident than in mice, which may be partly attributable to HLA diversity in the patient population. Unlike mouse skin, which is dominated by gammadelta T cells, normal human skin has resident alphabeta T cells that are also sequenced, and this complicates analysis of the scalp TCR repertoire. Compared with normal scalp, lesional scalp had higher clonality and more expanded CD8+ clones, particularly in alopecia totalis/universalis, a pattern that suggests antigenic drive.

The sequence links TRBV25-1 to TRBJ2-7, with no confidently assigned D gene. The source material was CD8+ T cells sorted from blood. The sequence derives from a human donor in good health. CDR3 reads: CASSESGEQYF. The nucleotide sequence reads TGTGCCAGCAGTGAATCAGGCGAGCAGTACTTC.